This TCR beta chain was captured in a study of blood T cell repertoires in COVID-19. Study-wide context: COVID-19 samples from acute and convalescent phases originated in the United States, Italy and Spain. T cells, B-cell-depleted T cells, or PBMCs provided the cDNA or gDNA that served as material.

A single count supports this clone. The germline gives CDR1 SQVTM, CDR2 ANQGSEA. This CDR3 has 14 amino acids. V lost 6 bases and J lost 6, with 20 bases in between. Study processing details: For nucleated cells, counts were estimated from reference gene primer amplification. TCRdb keeps only in-frame clones here, not all; method: immunoSEQ multiplex PCR. Clone size and V and J calls were adopted from that table, with D and trimming inferred from the DNA. The sample holds tens of thousands of clones, around 80% seen once. The receptor was isolated from an older woman with acute or convalescent COVID-19. Sequences were obtained from peripheral blood. The chain is built from TRBV29-1 and TRBJ1-1; a possible D gene is TRBD1 (5 bases). CDR3 DNA: TGCAGCGTCATTCGTGGGGGGGGACGTCCTGAAGCTTTCTTT. Protein sequence: CSVIRGGGRPEAFF. Full variable domain (outside the CDR3, taken from reference TRBV29-1 and TRBJ1-1): SAVISQKPSRDICQRGTSLTIQCQVDSQVTMMFWYRQQPGQSLTLIATANQGSEATYESGFVIDKFPISRPNLTFSTLTVSNMSPEDSSIYLCSVIRGGGRPEAFFGQGTRLTVV.